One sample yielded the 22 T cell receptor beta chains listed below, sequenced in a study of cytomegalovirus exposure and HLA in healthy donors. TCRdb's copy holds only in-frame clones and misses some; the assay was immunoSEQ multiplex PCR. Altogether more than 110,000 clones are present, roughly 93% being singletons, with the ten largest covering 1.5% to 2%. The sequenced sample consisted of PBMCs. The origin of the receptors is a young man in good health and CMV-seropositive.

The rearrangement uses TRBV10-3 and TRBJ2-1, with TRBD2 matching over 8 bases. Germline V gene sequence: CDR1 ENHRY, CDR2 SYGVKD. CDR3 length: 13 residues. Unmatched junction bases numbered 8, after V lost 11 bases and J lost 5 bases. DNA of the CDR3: TGTGCCTCGTCGAGCGGGAGTGACAATGAGCAGTTCTTC. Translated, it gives CASSSGSDNEQFF.

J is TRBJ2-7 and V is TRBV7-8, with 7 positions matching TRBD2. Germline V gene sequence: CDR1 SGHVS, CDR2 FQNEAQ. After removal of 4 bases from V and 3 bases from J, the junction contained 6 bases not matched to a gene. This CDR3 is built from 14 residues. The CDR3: CASSSRGDHYEQYF. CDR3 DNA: TGTGCCAGCAGCTCCCGGGGGGACCACTACGAGCAGTACTTC. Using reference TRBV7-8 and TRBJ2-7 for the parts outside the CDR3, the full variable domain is GAGVSQSPRYKVAKRGQDVALRCDPISGHVSLFWYQQALGQGPEFLTYFQNEAQLDKSGLPSDRFFAERPEGSVSTLKIQRTQQEDSAVYLCASSSRGDHYEQYFGPGTRLTVT.

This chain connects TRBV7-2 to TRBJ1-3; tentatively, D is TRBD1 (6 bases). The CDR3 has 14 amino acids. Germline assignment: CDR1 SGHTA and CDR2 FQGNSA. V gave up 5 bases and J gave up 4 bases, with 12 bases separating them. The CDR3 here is CASSVTGIGNTIYF. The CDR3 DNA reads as TGTGCCAGCAGCGTCACAGGGATCGGAAACACCATATATTTT.

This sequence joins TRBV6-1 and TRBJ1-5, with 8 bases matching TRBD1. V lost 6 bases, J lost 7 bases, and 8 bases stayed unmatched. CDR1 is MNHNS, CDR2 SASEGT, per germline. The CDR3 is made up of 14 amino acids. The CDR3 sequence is CASRYTGGGQPQHF. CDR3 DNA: TGTGCCAGCAGATACACAGGGGGAGGACAGCCCCAGCATTTT.

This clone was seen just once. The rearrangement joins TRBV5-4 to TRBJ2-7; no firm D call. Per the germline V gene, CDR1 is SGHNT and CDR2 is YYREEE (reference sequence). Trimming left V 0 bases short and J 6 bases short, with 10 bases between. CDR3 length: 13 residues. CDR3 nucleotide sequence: TGTGCCAGCAGCTTGGACCTAACGTCCGAGCAGTACTTC. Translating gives CASSLDLTSEQYF.

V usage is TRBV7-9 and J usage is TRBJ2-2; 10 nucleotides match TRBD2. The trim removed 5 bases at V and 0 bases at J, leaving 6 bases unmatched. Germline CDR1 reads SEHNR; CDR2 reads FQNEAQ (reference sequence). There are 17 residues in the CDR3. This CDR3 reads CASSAGLAESNTGELFF. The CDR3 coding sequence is TGTGCCAGCAGCGCAGGACTAGCGGAATCGAACACCGGGGAGCTGTTTTTT.

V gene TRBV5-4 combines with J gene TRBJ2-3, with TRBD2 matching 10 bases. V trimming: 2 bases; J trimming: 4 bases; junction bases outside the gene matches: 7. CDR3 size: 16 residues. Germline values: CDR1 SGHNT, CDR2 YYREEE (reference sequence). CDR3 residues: CASSFRAGGKSDTQYF. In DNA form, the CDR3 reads TGTGCCAGCAGCTTCAGAGCGGGAGGGAAGTCAGATACGCAGTATTTT.

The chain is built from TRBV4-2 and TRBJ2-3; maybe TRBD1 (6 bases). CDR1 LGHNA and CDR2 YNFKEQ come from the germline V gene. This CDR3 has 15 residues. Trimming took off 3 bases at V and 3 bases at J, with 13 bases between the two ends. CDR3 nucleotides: TGTGCCAGCAGCCAGGGTCAGGGGAGTACAGATACGCAGTATTTT. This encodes CASSQGQGSTDTQYF.

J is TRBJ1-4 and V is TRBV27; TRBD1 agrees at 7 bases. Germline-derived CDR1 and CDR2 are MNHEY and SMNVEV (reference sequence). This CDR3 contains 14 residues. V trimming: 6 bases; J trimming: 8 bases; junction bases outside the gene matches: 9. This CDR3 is CASSRDSSVEKLFF. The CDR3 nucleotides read TGTGCCAGCAGCCGGGACAGCTCCGTCGAAAAACTGTTTTTT.

DNA of the CDR3: TGCGCCAGCAGCTTGGCCTTGTCGGGGAACACTGAAGCTTTCTTT. The encoded protein is CASSLALSGNTEAFF. This chain connects TRBV5-1 to TRBJ1-1; D unresolved. This CDR3 is built from 15 residues. Trimming removed 0 bases at V and 1 base at J, with 10 bases between. CDR1 and CDR2 from the germline V gene are SGHRS and YFSETQ.

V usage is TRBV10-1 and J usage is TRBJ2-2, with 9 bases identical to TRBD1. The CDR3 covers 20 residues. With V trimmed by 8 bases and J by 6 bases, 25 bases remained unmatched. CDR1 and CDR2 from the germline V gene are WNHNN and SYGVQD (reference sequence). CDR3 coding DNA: TGCGCCAGCGAAGGTAAGCGCAAAAAAAACCGGGACAGGGAGGCCGGGGAGCTGTTTTTT. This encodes CASEGKRKKNRDREAGELFF.

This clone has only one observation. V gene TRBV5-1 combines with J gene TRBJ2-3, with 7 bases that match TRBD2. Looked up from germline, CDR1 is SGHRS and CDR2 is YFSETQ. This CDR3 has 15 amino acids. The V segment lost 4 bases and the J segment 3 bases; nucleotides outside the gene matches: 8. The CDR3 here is CASSSTSAGTDTQYF. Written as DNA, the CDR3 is TGCGCCAGCAGCAGTACTAGCGCTGGGACAGATACGCAGTATTTT.

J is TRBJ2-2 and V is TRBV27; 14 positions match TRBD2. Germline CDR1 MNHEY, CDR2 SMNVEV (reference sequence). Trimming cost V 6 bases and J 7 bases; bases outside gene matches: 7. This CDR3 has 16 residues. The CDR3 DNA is TGTGCCAGCAGAGACCCGGGACTAGCGGGAGACGGGGAGCTGTTTTTT. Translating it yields CASRDPGLAGDGELFF.

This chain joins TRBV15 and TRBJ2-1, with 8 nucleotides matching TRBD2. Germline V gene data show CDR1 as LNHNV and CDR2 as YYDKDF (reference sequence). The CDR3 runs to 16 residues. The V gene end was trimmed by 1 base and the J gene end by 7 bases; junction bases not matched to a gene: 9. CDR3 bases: TGTGCCACCAGCAGAGTCGGTCGGGAGGGATCGAATGAGCAGTTCTTC. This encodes CATSRVGREGSNEQFF.

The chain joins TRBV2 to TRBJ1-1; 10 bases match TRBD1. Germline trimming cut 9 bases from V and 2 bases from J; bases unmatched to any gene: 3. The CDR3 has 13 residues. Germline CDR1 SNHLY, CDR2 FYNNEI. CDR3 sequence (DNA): TGTGCCAGACGACAGGGGGCTAACACTGAAGCTTTCTTT. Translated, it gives CARRQGANTEAFF.

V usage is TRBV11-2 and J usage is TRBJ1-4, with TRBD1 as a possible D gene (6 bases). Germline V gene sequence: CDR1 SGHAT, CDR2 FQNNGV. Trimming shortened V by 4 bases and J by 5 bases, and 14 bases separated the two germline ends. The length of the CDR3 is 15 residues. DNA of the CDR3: TGTGCCAGCAGCTCACAACAGGGAAAGAATGAAAAACTGTTTTTT. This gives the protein CASSSQQGKNEKLFF.

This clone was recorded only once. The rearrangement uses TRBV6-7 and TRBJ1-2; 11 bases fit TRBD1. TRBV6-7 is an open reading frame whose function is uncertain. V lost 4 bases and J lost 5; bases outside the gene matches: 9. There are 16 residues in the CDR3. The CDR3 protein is CASSSTGQGVPYGYTF. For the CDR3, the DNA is TGTGCCAGCAGTTCCACGGGACAGGGGGTTCCTTATGGCTACACCTTC.

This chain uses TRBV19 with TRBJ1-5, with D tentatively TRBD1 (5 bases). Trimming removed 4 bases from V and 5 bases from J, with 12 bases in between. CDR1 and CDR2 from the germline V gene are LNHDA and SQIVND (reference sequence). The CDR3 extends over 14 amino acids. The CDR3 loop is CASSTGNYDQPQHF. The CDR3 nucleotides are TGTGCCAGTAGTACAGGGAATTATGATCAGCCCCAGCATTTT.

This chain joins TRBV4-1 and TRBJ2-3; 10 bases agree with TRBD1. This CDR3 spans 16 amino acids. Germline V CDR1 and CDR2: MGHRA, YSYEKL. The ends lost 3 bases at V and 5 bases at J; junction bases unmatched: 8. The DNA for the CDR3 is TGCGCCAGCAGCCACCTACCGGGACAGGGGTTAGATACGCAGTATTTT. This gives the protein CASSHLPGQGLDTQYF.

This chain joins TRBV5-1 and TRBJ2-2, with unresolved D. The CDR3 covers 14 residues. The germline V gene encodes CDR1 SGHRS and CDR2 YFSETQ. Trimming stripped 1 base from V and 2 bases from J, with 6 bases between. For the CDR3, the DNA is TGCGCCAGCAGCTTGTTCCATAACACCGGGGAGCTGTTTTTT. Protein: CASSLFHNTGELFF.

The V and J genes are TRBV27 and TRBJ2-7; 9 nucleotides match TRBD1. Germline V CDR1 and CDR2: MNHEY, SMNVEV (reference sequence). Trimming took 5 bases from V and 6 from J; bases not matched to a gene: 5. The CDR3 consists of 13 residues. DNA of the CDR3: TGTGCCAGCAGTCTGGACAGGGGCGGCGAGCAGTACTTC. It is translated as CASSLDRGGEQYF.

CDR3 residues: CASSQNLAGDYNEQFF. In DNA, the CDR3 is TGCGCCAGCAGCCAGAATCTAGCAGGGGACTACAATGAGCAGTTCTTC. This chain connects TRBV4-1 to TRBJ2-1; a possible D gene is TRBD1 (6 bases). V gave up 3 bases and J gave up 3 bases, with 15 bases separating them. The CDR3 extends over 16 amino acids. The V gene's germline CDR1 is MGHRA and CDR2 YSYEKL.